This TCR beta chain appears in the sequencing data of a study of identical twins. Study outcomes and limitations: Among out-of-frame alpha sequences shared by twins, low generation probability occurred in excess. Part of the zero-insertion signal could reflect confounding by invariant MAIT and iNKT cells. Models predicted less out-of-frame TCR alpha sharing in monozygotic twins than was found.

Addition of a universal primer site occurred through template switching, and cDNA carried unique molecular identifiers. Each CDR3 protein gets one entry after TCRdb re-called the 5' RACE reads with MiXCR. The table has hundreds of thousands of distinct CDR3 sequences, around 6% seen once. Notes on this clonotype: What it recognizes is unknown.

The germline V gene has CDR1 SNHLY and CDR2 FYNNEI. The trim removed 1 base at V and 12 bases at J, leaving 11 bases unmatched. The CDR3 totals 15 residues. V and J are TRBV2 and TRBJ2-1; 8 bases line up with TRBD2. The sequence derives from a young man in good health. The sequenced sample was naive T cells sorted from blood. The CDR3 nucleotides are TGTGCCAGCAGTGAAGGGGCGGGAGGACCCCGGGCGCAGTTCTTC. Encoded protein: CASSEGAGGPRAQFF.